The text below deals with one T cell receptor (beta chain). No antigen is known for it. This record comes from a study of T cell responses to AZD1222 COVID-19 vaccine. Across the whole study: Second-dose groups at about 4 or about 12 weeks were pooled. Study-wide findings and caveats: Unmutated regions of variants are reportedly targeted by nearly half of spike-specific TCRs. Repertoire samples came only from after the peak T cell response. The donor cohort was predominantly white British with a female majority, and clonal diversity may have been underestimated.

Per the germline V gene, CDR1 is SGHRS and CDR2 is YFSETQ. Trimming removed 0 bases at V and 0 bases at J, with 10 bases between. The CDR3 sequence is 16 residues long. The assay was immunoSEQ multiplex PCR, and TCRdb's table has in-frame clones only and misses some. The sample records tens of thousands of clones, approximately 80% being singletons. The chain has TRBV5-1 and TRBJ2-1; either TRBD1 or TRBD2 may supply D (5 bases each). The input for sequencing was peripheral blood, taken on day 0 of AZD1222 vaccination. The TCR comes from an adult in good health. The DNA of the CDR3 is TGCGCCAGCAGCTTGGGAGGGGATAGCTCCTACAATGAGCAGTTCTTC. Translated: CASSLGGDSSYNEQFF.